This T cell receptor beta chain is drawn from a study of cytomegalovirus exposure and HLA in healthy donors. Study-wide findings and caveats: An analysis that came later showed most CMV-associated TCR beta chains appearing HLA-restricted. Some TCR beta chains (approximately 180 of them) were listed as cytomegalovirus-associated.

Regarding this clone: The antigen is unknown.

A multiplex PCR was run with 60 Vbeta primers and 13 Jbeta primers. Only in-frame clones appear in the TCRdb table, and some are missing; sequencing was by immunoSEQ multiplex PCR. The data show 180,000 or so clones, with more than 70% seen just once and about 4.4% held by the top ten. Sequenced sample: PBMCs. The sequence was collected from a woman aged 45-65 years in good health and CMV-seropositive.

The CDR3 DNA reads as TGTGCCAGCAGTGAATTGAGAGGGATCCTCTCTAATGAAAAACTGTTTTTT. Its translation: CASSELRGILSNEKLFF. The chain employs TRBV6-1 and TRBJ1-4; D is unclear. This CDR3 contains 17 residues. Germline CDR1 MNHNS, CDR2 SASEGT. V was trimmed by 2 bases and J by 3 bases, leaving 16 bases between them.